The 29 T cell receptor beta chains reported below all come from one sample, sequenced in a study of blood T cell repertoires in COVID-19. Generated by immunoSEQ multiplex PCR, the TCRdb table keeps only in-frame clones and is missing some. The profile shows about 180,000 clones, 70% to 90% of them singletons. Sequenced material: peripheral blood. The receptors were gathered from an elderly woman with acute or convalescent COVID-19.

The rearrangement joins TRBV7-2 to TRBJ2-4; tentative D call: TRBD1 (7 bases). The V gene's germline CDR1 is SGHTA and CDR2 FQGNSA. Trimming stripped 4 bases from V and 13 bases from J, with 17 bases between. This CDR3 region has 13 residues. The CDR3 spells CASSSTGRFTQYF. For the CDR3, the DNA is TGTGCCAGCAGCTCGACAGGGAGGTTTACACAGTACTTC.

This clone has just one count. V usage is TRBV19 and J usage is TRBJ2-2; TRBD1 aligns across 8 bases. V was clipped by 5 bases and J by 7 bases; unmatched bases: 3. Germline V CDR1 and CDR2: LNHDA, SQIVND (reference sequence). This CDR3 region has 13 residues. CDR3 sequence (DNA): TGTGCCAGTAGTGGACAGGGTGGCGGGGAGCTGTTTTTT. Residues: CASSGQGGGELFF.

The chain joins TRBV24-1 to TRBJ2-1; TRBD1 aligns across 8 bases. The CDR3 runs 13 residues. The V gene's germline CDR1 is KGHDR and CDR2 SFDVKD. The J segment lost 6 bases and the V segment lost 6 bases, leaving 3 bases of the junction unmatched. The CDR3: CATSQGALNEQFF. CDR3 bases: TGTGCCACCAGTCAGGGGGCCCTCAATGAGCAGTTCTTC.

This chain connects TRBV5-1 to TRBJ1-6; weak D call: TRBD1 (6 bases). The V gene lost 4 bases and the J gene lost 7 bases, with 18 bases spanning the gap. The CDR3 is 16 amino acids. Germline V CDR1 and CDR2: SGHRS, YFSETQ. Here the CDR3 reads CASSGGYREGNSPLHF. CDR3 coding DNA: TGCGCCAGCAGCGGGGGCTACAGGGAGGGGAATTCACCCCTCCACTTT.

The chain joins TRBV7-3 to TRBJ1-1; 7 bases align to TRBD1. Germline lookup yields CDR1 SGHTA and CDR2 FQGTGA. J lost 1 base, V lost 5 bases, and 4 bases had no gene match. The CDR3 extends over 14 amino acids. The CDR3 bases are TGTGCCAGCAGCGCGACAGGGAGGAACACTGAAGCTTTCTTT. The encoded protein is CASSATGRNTEAFF.

The rearrangement uses TRBV18 and TRBJ2-3; 11 bases align to TRBD1. V dropped 6 bases and J dropped 3; count of bases not matched to a gene: 8. Germline V lookup: CDR1 KGHSH, CDR2 LQKENI. The CDR3 contains 16 residues. CDR3 region: CASSRDRGSVTDTQYF. The CDR3 nucleotides read TGTGCCAGCTCTAGGGACAGGGGGTCGGTGACAGATACGCAGTATTTT.

The genes are TRBV6-5 and TRBJ1-6; D remains unclear. The CDR3 runs 14 residues. The germline gives CDR1 MNHEY, CDR2 SVGAGI. Trimming pared 6 bases from V and 13 bases from J, leaving 19 bases between. The CDR3 is CASSTQALPWPLHF. For the CDR3, the DNA is TGTGCCAGCAGCACCCAGGCCCTGCCGTGGCCCCTCCACTTT.

V is TRBV19 and J is TRBJ2-7; TRBD2 agrees at 12 bases. CDR1 is LNHDA and CDR2 is SQIVND in the germline V gene (reference sequence). This CDR3 has 16 residues. The V and J ends lost 4 bases and 3 bases, in that order; junction bases with no gene match: 7. CDR3: CASSTARLAGDYEQYF. CDR3 DNA sequence: TGTGCCAGTAGTACCGCTAGACTAGCGGGGGACTACGAGCAGTACTTC.

This chain joins TRBV13 and TRBJ2-6, with D perhaps TRBD1 (5 bases). The CDR3 is 18 amino acids. Germline V gene lookup returns CDR1 PRHDT and CDR2 FYEKMQ (reference sequence). Trimming stripped 0 bases from V and 3 bases from J, with 15 bases between. CDR3 loop: CASSLGLGPGDGANVLTF. The DNA of the CDR3 is TGTGCCAGCAGCTTAGGCTTGGGGCCTGGGGATGGGGCCAACGTCCTGACTTTC.

DNA of the CDR3: TGTGCCAGCAGTTTGGCTAGCGGGGGGGCCGTCTCGGTCGATACGCAGTATTTT. It is translated as CASSLASGGAVSVDTQYF. This sequence joins TRBV27 and TRBJ2-3; 12 positions agree with TRBD2. V dropped 3 bases and J dropped 6; count of bases not matched to a gene: 13. From germline, CDR1 is MNHEY and CDR2 SMNVEV (reference sequence). The CDR3 length is 18 residues.

The chain has TRBV19 and TRBJ2-7; 9 positions match TRBD2. Per germline, CDR1 LNHDA and CDR2 SQIVND (reference sequence). This CDR3 contains 16 residues. The V and J ends lost 2 bases and 0 bases, in that order; junction bases with no gene match: 5. The CDR3 nucleotides read TGTGCCAGTAGTATAAGCGCGGGAGGGATCTCCTACGAGCAGTACTTC. The encoded protein is CASSISAGGISYEQYF.

The chain links TRBV5-1 to TRBJ2-3; the D gene is possibly TRBD2 (6 bases). The CDR3 covers 13 residues. Germline V CDR1 and CDR2: SGHRS, YFSETQ. Trimming shortened V by 4 bases and J by 5 bases, and 11 bases separated the two germline ends. CDR3 loop: CASSPGLLDTQYF. The CDR3, as DNA: TGCGCCAGCAGCCCGGGACTCCTAGATACGCAGTATTTT.

A few counts support this clone. V is TRBV7-7 and J is TRBJ2-5; possible D gene TRBD2, 6 bases. V lost 5 bases to trimming and J lost 4 bases, with 20 bases between them. CDR3 length equals 16 residues. From germline, CDR1 is SSHAT and CDR2 FNYEAQ (reference sequence). CDR3 loop: CASSTRVGGGAETQYF. The CDR3 DNA reads TGTGCCAGCAGCACCCGAGTCGGGGGAGGAGCAGAGACCCAGTACTTC.

This chain joins TRBV6-1 and TRBJ1-1, with 10 bases lining up with TRBD1. Germline CDR1 reads MNHNS; CDR2 reads SASEGT. Trimming took 1 base from V and 4 from J; bases not matched to a gene: 6. The CDR3 totals 16 residues. CDR3 sequence: CASSEGGTGVGTEAFF. The DNA of the CDR3 is TGTGCCAGCAGTGAAGGGGGGACAGGGGTCGGCACTGAAGCTTTCTTT.

J is TRBJ1-2 and V is TRBV6-5; possibly TRBD1 for D (6 bases). The CDR3 covers 14 residues. Germline loops: CDR1 MNHEY, CDR2 SVGAGI. Trimming pared 2 bases from V and 5 bases from J, leaving 12 bases between. CDR3 residues: CASSYGGGAYGYTF. DNA of the CDR3: TGTGCCAGCAGTTACGGGGGGGGCGCTTATGGCTACACCTTC.

The chain carries TRBV7-2 and TRBJ2-5; 15 positions match TRBD2. The CDR3 length is 18 residues. Germline loops: CDR1 SGHTA, CDR2 FQGNSA. V was pared by 0 bases and J by 3 bases, with 5 bases of the junction left unmatched. The CDR3 spells CASSLAPGTSGRKETQYF. The CDR3, as DNA: TGTGCCAGCAGCTTAGCCCCCGGGACTAGCGGGAGGAAAGAGACCCAGTACTTC.

This rearrangement joins TRBV11-2 to TRBJ2-1; D ambiguous. Trimming cost V 7 bases and J 12 bases, with 19 bases left between them. This CDR3 is 13 amino acids long. Germline CDR1 reads SGHAT; CDR2 reads FQNNGV. The CDR3, as DNA: TGTGCCAGCACGAACTTTCGGAGAGTAGGGCAGTTCTTC. Translation: CASTNFRRVGQFF.

Only one count was recorded for this clone. The rearrangement uses TRBV2 and TRBJ1-2; TRBD1 aligns across 9 bases. The V and J ends lost 8 bases and 5 bases, in that order; junction bases with no gene match: 9. In germline, CDR1 is SNHLY, CDR2 FYNNEI. This CDR3 comprises 14 residues. For the CDR3, the DNA is TGTGCCAGCTGCCCACAGGGGGCTCGTTATGGCTACACCTTC. This sequence encodes CASCPQGARYGYTF.

V and J are TRBV18 and TRBJ2-3; 7 positions agree with TRBD2. This CDR3 comprises 14 residues. V lost 6 bases to trimming and J lost 1 base; unmatched junction nucleotides: 4. CDR1 and CDR2 from the germline V gene are KGHSH and LQKENI. In DNA, the CDR3 is TGTGCCAGCTCGCCCACTAGCGGCACAGATACGCAGTATTTT. Residues: CASSPTSGTDTQYF.

The V gene is TRBV27, the J gene TRBJ2-1, with 8 bases identical to TRBD2. This CDR3 is 13 amino acids long. V lost 2 bases to trimming and J lost 6 bases; unmatched junction nucleotides: 0. Germline V gene sequence: CDR1 MNHEY, CDR2 SMNVEV (reference sequence). The CDR3 coding sequence is TGTGCCAGCAGTTTAAGCGGGGGCAATGAGCAGTTCTTC. Amino acids: CASSLSGGNEQFF.

The genes are TRBV6-2 or TRBV6-3 and TRBJ1-4, with 9 bases that match TRBD1. The CDR3 is 17 amino acids. Germline V gene sequence: CDR1 MNHEY, CDR2 SVGEGT. V shed 4 bases and J 0 bases; nucleotides not matched to a gene: 6. CDR3 residues: CASSSEDRGTTNEKLFF. CDR3 DNA: TGTGCCAGCAGTTCCGAGGACAGGGGAACAACTAATGAAAAACTGTTTTTT.

This clone has only a few counts. The V gene is TRBV7-9, the J gene TRBJ2-7, with TRBD1 identical over 11 bases. The germline gives CDR1 SEHNR, CDR2 FQNEAQ (reference sequence). CDR3 length: 17 residues. J gave up 5 bases and V 7 bases, and 16 bases lay outside the gene matches. CDR3 region: CASNAGTGGSVVHEQYF. In DNA, the CDR3 is TGTGCCAGCAACGCCGGGACAGGGGGAAGTGTGGTCCACGAGCAGTACTTC.

The chain couples TRBV5-4 to TRBJ2-2, with 9 bases lining up with TRBD2. Unmatched junction bases numbered 9, after V lost 2 bases and J lost 7 bases. The CDR3 has 16 residues. The germline V gene encodes CDR1 SGHNT and CDR2 YYREEE (reference sequence). CDR3 coding DNA: TGTGCCAGCAGCTTCGGCGGGGGGGCTATCGGCGGGGAGCTGTTTTTT. This gives the protein CASSFGGGAIGGELFF.

This clone appeared once. V gene TRBV3-1 (or the pseudogene TRBV3-2) combines with J gene TRBJ2-3; 9 bases map to TRBD2. Germline loops: CDR1 LGHDT, CDR2 YNNKEL (reference sequence). This CDR3 contains 15 residues. J gave up 6 bases and V 4 bases, and 8 bases lay outside the gene matches. The CDR3 nucleotides read TGTGCCAGCAGCCGCCAGGGGAGCGGGAGGGATACGCAGTATTTT. Protein: CASSRQGSGRDTQYF.

V and J are TRBV7-2 and TRBJ1-2; D remains unclear. Trimming pared 1 base from V and 3 bases from J, leaving 9 bases between. The CDR3 has 14 amino acids. Germline V lookup: CDR1 SGHTA, CDR2 FQGNSA. The CDR3 here is CASSLGVVDYGYTF. CDR3 in DNA: TGTGCCAGCAGCTTAGGCGTGGTTGACTATGGCTACACCTTC.

This clone occurred once. The chain recombines TRBV21-1 with TRBJ2-7; the table's D call of TRBD1 was not tested on the DNA. TRBV21-1 is reported as a pseudogene. There are 12 residues in the CDR3. CDR3 loop: CASSKGGDEQYF. The CDR3 DNA follows: TGTGCCAGCAGCAAAGGGGGCGACGAGCAGTACTTC.

This clone has just one count. The CDR3 nucleotides read TGTGCCAGCAGTCCACCGGGACAGGGGGGGTTGGCAGATACGCAGTATTTT. Its translation: CASSPPGQGGLADTQYF. The genes are TRBV28 and TRBJ2-3; 11 nucleotides agree with TRBD1. Germline CDR1 reads MDHEN; CDR2 reads SYDVKM. The CDR3 runs 17 residues. J was trimmed by 4 bases and V by 5 bases; bases with no gene match: 11.

This chain links TRBV5-6 with TRBJ2-1; D not resolved. The V end was cut by 0 bases, the J end by 4 bases, with 5 bases between. The CDR3 length is 13 residues. Per germline, CDR1 SGHDT and CDR2 YYEEEE. Written as DNA, the CDR3 is TGTGCCAGCAGCTTGGACAGTTACAATGAGCAGTTCTTC. It translates to CASSLDSYNEQFF.

The J gene is TRBJ2-7, the V gene TRBV18, with TRBD2 identical over 12 bases. The CDR3 is 18 residues long. The germline V gene encodes CDR1 KGHSH and CDR2 LQKENI. The J segment lost 7 bases and the V segment lost 3 bases, leaving 16 bases of the junction unmatched. The CDR3 loop is CASSPRESSGRVPREQYF. The CDR3 DNA sequence: TGTGCCAGCTCACCTCGCGAATCTAGCGGGAGGGTCCCTAGGGAGCAGTACTTC.